The clone carrying this TCR beta chain has only one observation. The data originate from a study of technical replicates of blood from several donors. The germline gives CDR1 SGDLS, CDR2 YYNGEE. V lost 1 base, J lost 0 bases, and 16 bases lay in between. The CDR3 contains 17 residues. The repertoire was sequenced with immunoSEQ multiplex PCR; TCRdb's copy has only in-frame clones and lacks some. The repertoire has about 97,000 clones, about 95% of them found once; the top ten carry 0.25% to 0.35%. The source of this sequence is a human donor in good health. The chain combines TRBV9 with TRBJ1-1, with D unresolved. Source material: T cells isolated from PBMCs. This CDR3 reads CASSVIVGDGMNTEAFF. The CDR3 DNA is TGTGCCAGCAGCGTAATAGTTGGAGACGGCATGAACACTGAAGCTTTCTTT.